Each of the 21 T cell receptor beta chains below was sequenced from the same sample in a study of blood T cell repertoires in COVID-19. Here immunoSEQ multiplex PCR was the method, and the copy in TCRdb shows in-frame clones only, minus some. The sample holds roughly 160,000 clones, approximately 84% seen once. The specimen was peripheral blood. These TCRs come from a man in his 70s with active or convalescent COVID-19.

The genes are TRBV7-9 and TRBJ2-1; 9 nucleotides align to TRBD1. With 1 base clipped from V and 8 bases from J, the junction kept 9 bases outside the gene matches. This CDR3 has 16 residues. Germline CDR1 and CDR2: SEHNR and FQNEAQ (reference sequence). The CDR3 here is CASSLEPGTGRDEQFF. The CDR3 DNA sequence: TGTGCCAGCAGCTTAGAACCAGGGACAGGGAGGGATGAGCAGTTCTTC.

This chain uses TRBV19 with TRBJ1-5, with 10 bases lining up with TRBD1. This CDR3 spans 14 amino acids. The trim removed 6 bases at V and 3 bases at J, leaving 2 bases unmatched. Per germline, CDR1 LNHDA and CDR2 SQIVND (reference sequence). CDR3 region: CASRDRGNNQPQHF. The CDR3, as DNA: TGTGCCAGTAGGGACAGGGGGAACAATCAGCCCCAGCATTTT.

Only a few counts were recorded for this clone. J is TRBJ2-7 and V is TRBV11-2; maybe TRBD1 (5 bases). V was trimmed by 6 bases and J by 6 bases, leaving 15 bases between them. Germline V lookup: CDR1 SGHAT, CDR2 FQNNGV. The CDR3 covers 13 residues. This CDR3 reads CASRNLGLSEQYF. The DNA for the CDR3 is TGTGCCAGCAGAAACCTGGGGCTCTCCGAGCAGTACTTC.

The V gene is TRBV18, the J gene TRBJ2-7; no clear D gene. V was trimmed by 0 bases and J by 4 bases, leaving 13 bases between them. The CDR3 has 15 amino acids. The germline gives CDR1 KGHSH, CDR2 LQKENI. The CDR3 region is CASSPPRSTGYEQYF. CDR3 coding DNA: TGTGCCAGCTCACCACCGAGGTCCACCGGGTACGAGCAGTACTTC.

This chain joins TRBV5-1 and TRBJ2-5, with 8 bases lining up with TRBD1. V shed 3 bases, J shed 1 base, and the junction held 2 bases outside the gene matches. The CDR3 runs 14 residues. CDR1 is SGHRS and CDR2 is YFSETQ in the germline V gene. CDR3 coding DNA: TGCGCCAGCAGCTATCAGGGGGCCCAAGAGACCCAGTACTTC. Protein sequence: CASSYQGAQETQYF. Based on the CDR3 plus reference TRBV5-1 and TRBJ2-5, the full variable domain is KAGVTQTPRYLIKTRGQQVTLSCSPISGHRSVSWYQQTPGQGLQFLFEYFSETQRNKGNFPGRFSGRQFSNSRSEMNVSTLELGDSALYLCASSYQGAQETQYFGPGTRLLVL.

The CDR3 loop reads CASTYSGSGANVLTF. CDR3 nucleotides: TGTGCCAGCACCTACAGTGGCTCTGGGGCCAACGTCCTGACTTTC. The J gene is TRBJ2-6, the V gene TRBV28, with D hard to call. This CDR3 has 15 residues. The germline CDR1 and CDR2 sequences are MDHEN and SYDVKM. V lost 7 bases and J 0 bases, leaving 10 bases between the germline ends.

This clone has just one count. This chain links TRBV18 with TRBJ2-7; TRBD2 matches 13 bases. Germline CDR1 is KGHSH and CDR2 is LQKENI. The CDR3 sequence is 16 residues long. J lost 0 bases, V lost 3 bases, and 2 bases had no gene match. The CDR3 coding sequence is TGTGCCAGCTCACCGGGACTAGCGGGGATCTCCTACGAGCAGTACTTC. Translated: CASSPGLAGISYEQYF. The full variable domain, completed using reference TRBV18 and TRBJ2-7, is NAGVMQNPRHLVRRRGQEARLRCSPMKGHSHVYWYRQLPEEGLKFMVYLQKENIIDESGMPKERFSAEFPKEGPSILRIQQVVRGDSAAYFCASSPGLAGISYEQYFGPGTRLTVT.

The sample holds one count of this clone. The V call is TRBV4-3, the J call TRBJ2-2; TRBD2 agrees at 9 bases. The germline gives CDR1 LGHNA, CDR2 YSLEER. CDR3 length: 18 residues. With 0 bases clipped from V and 5 bases from J, the junction kept 10 bases outside the gene matches. The CDR3 here is CASSQDARGGPETGELFF. DNA for the CDR3: TGCGCCAGCAGCCAAGACGCGCGGGGGGGCCCGGAAACCGGGGAGCTGTTTTTT.

The chain combines TRBV7-9 with TRBJ2-2; 9 bases line up with TRBD1. J was trimmed by 5 bases and V by 5 bases; bases with no gene match: 6. Germline-derived CDR1 and CDR2 are SEHNR and FQNEAQ (reference sequence). The length of the CDR3 is 15 residues. The DNA of the CDR3 is TGTGCCAGCAGCCCACAGGGGGCAAGAACCGGGGAGCTGTTTTTT. Encoded protein: CASSPQGARTGELFF.

The chain uses TRBV28 and TRBJ1-2; no clear D. The CDR3 has 13 amino acids. Trimming took off 6 bases at V and 4 bases at J, with 12 bases between the two ends. From germline, CDR1 is MDHEN and CDR2 SYDVKM. DNA for the CDR3: TGTGCCAGCAGCCCGATTGGGCTCTATGGCTACACCTTC. It is translated as CASSPIGLYGYTF.

This clone was seen more than once but under ten times. In nucleotides, the CDR3 is TGTGCCAGCTCACCACAGGAGGGGTTCACAGATACGCAGTATTTT. Its protein is CASSPQEGFTDTQYF. The V and J genes are TRBV18 and TRBJ2-3; the D gene is possibly TRBD2 (6 bases). This CDR3 has 15 amino acids. Trimming shortened V by 1 base and J by 2 bases, and 10 bases separated the two germline ends. The germline V gene has CDR1 KGHSH and CDR2 LQKENI.

The V and J genes are TRBV2 and TRBJ2-2, with TRBD1 as a possible D gene (6 bases). Trimming shortened V by 6 bases and J by 4 bases, and 21 bases separated the two germline ends. Germline CDR1 reads SNHLY; CDR2 reads FYNNEI. The CDR3 spans 17 residues. Here the CDR3 DNA reads TGTGCCAGCAGCGCTGGGACACCCTCAAGTGCCACCGGGGAGCTGTTTTTT. This sequence encodes CASSAGTPSSATGELFF.

The chain's CDR3 is CATSELGQGRSYEQYF. CDR3 in DNA: TGTGCCACCAGCGAGTTGGGACAGGGTCGCTCCTACGAGCAGTACTTC. The chain combines TRBV15 with TRBJ2-7; 9 bases fit TRBD1. The CDR3 totals 16 residues. The V gene's germline CDR1 is LNHNV and CDR2 YYDKDF (reference sequence). Unmatched junction bases numbered 8, after V lost 5 bases and J lost 0 bases.

V gene TRBV5-8 combines with J gene TRBJ2-2; 9 positions match TRBD1. The CDR3 runs to 15 residues. Germline V gene data show CDR1 as SGHTS and CDR2 as YDEGEE. The V segment lost 4 bases and the J segment 3 bases; nucleotides outside the gene matches: 4. In DNA form, the CDR3 reads TGTGCCAGCAGCCCCTGGACAGGGGACACCGGGGAGCTGTTTTTT. Encoded protein: CASSPWTGDTGELFF.

The chain couples TRBV6-1 to TRBJ1-1, with D unresolved. The CDR3 spans 16 residues. CDR1 is MNHNS, CDR2 SASEGT, per germline. V was cut by 3 bases and J by 3 bases, with 17 bases left in between. The CDR3 coding sequence is TGTGCCAGCAGTGAGCTGGAGGGCTGGGCCGACACTGAAGCTTTCTTT. Residues: CASSELEGWADTEAFF.

The chain has TRBV7-9 and TRBJ1-5, with unresolved D. The CDR3 has 16 residues. V dropped 5 bases and J dropped 5 bases, with 19 bases sitting between them. Looked up from germline, CDR1 is SEHNR and CDR2 is FQNEAQ (reference sequence). The CDR3 loop is CASSPEGREGYQPQHF. In DNA, the CDR3 is TGTGCCAGCAGCCCGGAGGGTCGAGAGGGCTATCAGCCCCAGCATTTT.

The CDR3 region is CASSIDLRISGYTF. The CDR3 nucleotides are TGTGCCAGTAGTATAGATTTGAGGATAAGTGGCTACACCTTC. The chain joins TRBV19 to TRBJ1-2; D is undetermined. The CDR3 loop spans 14 amino acids. The germline V gene has CDR1 LNHDA and CDR2 SQIVND (reference sequence). With 0 bases removed from V and 7 bases from J, the gap between germline ends came to 12 bases.

This clone was picked up a small number of times. The chain recombines TRBV5-1 with TRBJ1-5; D unclear. V lost 0 bases and J lost 2, with 9 bases in between. Germline V gene lookup returns CDR1 SGHRS and CDR2 YFSETQ. The CDR3 has 15 amino acids. Here the CDR3 reads CASSLGVVGNQPQHF. The CDR3 DNA reads as TGCGCCAGCAGCTTGGGCGTTGTGGGCAATCAGCCCCAGCATTTT.

This clone has only one observation. The rearrangement uses TRBV9 and TRBJ1-1; 9 positions match TRBD1. V was pared by 3 bases and J by 6 bases, with 6 bases of the junction left unmatched. This CDR3 is 14 amino acids long. Germline V lookup: CDR1 SGDLS, CDR2 YYNGEE. CDR3 loop: CASSGRTGVAEAFF. CDR3 nucleotide sequence: TGTGCCAGCAGCGGTCGGACAGGGGTCGCTGAAGCTTTCTTT.

The V call is TRBV28, the J call TRBJ1-5, with TRBD1 matching 7 bases. With V trimmed by 4 bases and J by 1 base, 7 bases remained unmatched. CDR3 length equals 16 residues. The germline V gene encodes CDR1 MDHEN and CDR2 SYDVKM. CDR3 sequence: CASSSPTGKSNQPQHF. CDR3 nucleotides: TGTGCCAGCAGTTCCCCGACAGGGAAAAGCAATCAGCCCCAGCATTTT.

Only a few counts were recorded for this clone. V gene TRBV4-1 combines with J gene TRBJ2-5; TRBD2 matches 9 bases. V shed 2 bases and J 10 bases; nucleotides not matched to a gene: 5. The CDR3 is 13 residues long. CDR1 is MGHRA and CDR2 is YSYEKL in the germline V gene. CDR3 loop: CASSQSVLAGQYF. In nucleotides, the CDR3 is TGCGCCAGCAGCCAATCGGTACTAGCGGGCCAGTACTTC.